Detailed here is one TCR beta chain. Its specificity is not known. The data were obtained in a study of T cells after yellow fever vaccination. Broader study findings: A small proportion of clonotypes was detected in both the CD4 and CD8 compartments. The study noted that FACS-sorted repertoires could contain abundant clonotypes contaminating from the bulk population.

MiXCR, run by TCRdb on the 5' RACE reads, gives a single entry per CDR3 protein. This sample has 500,000 to 650,000 distinct CDR3 sequences, with around 16% found just once. Sample: PBMCs, taken more than 4 days after the first yellow fever vaccination. This TCR derives from a man younger than 35 who received the YFV17D yellow fever vaccine.

The DNA of the CDR3 is TGTGCCAGCAGTTACGTAGACACTGAAGCTTTCTTT. Amino acids: CASSYVDTEAFF. The rearrangement joins TRBV6-5 to TRBJ1-1; the D is unclear. The germline V and J ends were trimmed by 2 bases and 3 bases, with 4 bases remaining between them. This CDR3 contains 12 residues. In germline, CDR1 is MNHEY, CDR2 SVGAGI.